This TCR beta chain is from a study of cytomegalovirus exposure and HLA in healthy donors. Across the whole study: Researchers previously reported finding fewer than 140 million unique TCR beta sequences from 170 million or so T cells.

Those who donated were healthy bone marrow donors. Broader study findings: A later look showed TCR association rates differing by HLA locus, highest for DRB1 and lowest for HLA-C. A list of more than 150 TCR beta chains associated with cytomegalovirus was given.

In the case of this clone: What it recognizes is unknown. Additional DNA sequences in this sample encode the identical CDR3.

V lost 6 bases and J lost 2; bases outside the gene matches: 3. Germline CDR1 and CDR2: SNHLY and FYNNEI. The CDR3 runs 14 residues. The PCR contained 60 Vbeta and 13 Jbeta primers. Measured with immunoSEQ multiplex PCR; TCRdb has only the in-frame clones, and not every one. Of about 190,000 clones listed, around 85% are singletons. This sequence was found in a man in his fifties or sixties in good health and CMV-seronegative. Sequencing input: PBMCs. The rearrangement links TRBV2 to TRBJ1-5; 8 bases agree with TRBD1. DNA of the CDR3: TGTGCCAGCAGCGGACAGGGCGGCAATCAGCCCCAGCATTTT. Its translation is CASSGQGGNQPQHF.